Presented here are 3 T cell receptor beta chains from one specimen sequenced in a study of blood T cell repertoires in COVID-19. Sequencing used immunoSEQ multiplex PCR; TCRdb keeps in-frame clones, though not all of them. The data show approximately 300,000 clones, with 75% to 90% seen just once and approximately 1.9% held by the top ten. Sequenced input: PBMCs or T cells enriched from blood (not recorded which). These TCRs come from a woman in her 30s who had been exposed to COVID-19.

V gene TRBV28 combines with J gene TRBJ2-7; the D gene is possibly TRBD1 (5 bases). V was pared by 2 bases and J by 0 bases, with 11 bases between. Germline values: CDR1 MDHEN, CDR2 SYDVKM. The CDR3 is 15 residues long. In DNA form, the CDR3 reads TGTGCCAGCAGTTTAACAGGAGATAGCTCCTACGAGCAGTACTTC. Its translation: CASSLTGDSSYEQYF.

This clone showed up just a few times. The J gene is TRBJ1-3, the V gene TRBV4-2; 9 nucleotides agree with TRBD1. The CDR3 is made up of 19 amino acids. CDR1 and CDR2 from the germline V gene are LGHNA and YNFKEQ. J gave up 0 bases and V 4 bases, and 13 bases lay outside the gene matches. The CDR3 coding sequence is TGTGCCAGCAGCCTTCGGACAGGGGAAGTCGCCCGCTCTGGAAACACCATATATTTT. Translated: CASSLRTGEVARSGNTIYF.

A remark on this clone: This sequence may be a read error, since a much larger clone differs from it by one base. This sequence joins TRBV7-3 and TRBJ1-2; 9 bases agree with TRBD1. Germline CDR1 is SGHTA and CDR2 is FQGTGA. J lost 2 bases, V lost 5 bases, and 3 bases had no gene match. The CDR3 contains 14 residues. CDR3 sequence reads: CASSPGQGNYGYTF. The CDR3 DNA sequence: TGTGCCAGCAGCCCCGGACAGGGGAACTATGGCTACACCTTC.